This TCR beta chain was observed in a study of T cells in Graves' hyperthyroidism and ophthalmopathy. The CDR3 extends over 18 amino acids. Germline V gene lookup returns CDR1 SGHTA and CDR2 FQGTGA. Researchers barred patients who had uncontrolled infection, other autoimmune disease, pregnancy or lactation. Regions amplified from RNA transcripts were the TCR beta CDR3 regions. First-round RT-PCR of the TCR CDR3 relied on the HTBI primer set. TCRdb called the multiplex PCR reads again in MiXCR, with one record for every CDR3 protein. The sample holds a few hundred thousand distinct CDR3 sequences; around 16% are singletons and the top ten take roughly 44%. The table lists this clonotype with a few counts. The junction and the germline gene differ at one end; a read error may be behind it.

The chain has TRBV7-3 and TRBJ1-5; 11 nucleotides line up with TRBD1. The sequence was obtained from a man in his forties with Graves' hyperthyroidism. Sequencing input: blood. The CDR3: CASSQSGQGAMVVQPQHF. CDR3 in DNA: TGCGCCAGCAGCCAATCAGGACAGGGGGCAATGGTAGTACAGCCCCAGCATTTT.